This TCR beta chain was observed in a study of T cells in Graves' hyperthyroidism and ophthalmopathy. Across the whole study: Blood was drawn when the patient was first diagnosed and still untreated.

Amplification of TCR beta CDR3 regions was performed using RNA transcripts as template. First-round RT-PCR with HTBI primers amplified the TCR CDR3 region. TCRdb re-called the multiplex PCR reads through MiXCR, storing one row per CDR3 protein. In the table there are about 360,000 distinct CDR3 sequences, roughly 13% of which are singletons. Aged 18 to 65, the patients had hyperthyroidism that was newly diagnosed and had lasted under 2 months. Diagnosing involved the use of clinical symptoms, serum thyroxine and TRAb, thyroid ultrasound and orbital computed tomography. Germline lookup yields CDR1 SGHRS and CDR2 YFSETQ. This CDR3 region has 17 residues. Trimming removed 1 base from V and 4 bases from J, with 17 bases in between. This clonotype was counted at least ten times.

This TCR derives from a woman between 18 and 29 years old with Graves' hyperthyroidism. The V gene is TRBV5-1, the J gene TRBJ2-2; D unclear. Sequences were obtained from blood. In DNA, the CDR3 is TGCGCCAGCAGCTTGTGGGCTGGGTCCATTTTCACCGGGGAGCTGTTTTTT. Its translation: CASSLWAGSIFTGELFF.